The rows below give T cell receptor beta chains drawn from one sample of a study of human CD8 memory T cell subsets. TCRdb reprocessed the 5' RACE reads, keeping one entry per CDR3 protein, no DNA. Across about 5,600 distinct CDR3 sequences, the top ten clones capture around 30% of the sample. Sequencing input: CD8+ effector memory T cells (TEM) sorted from PBMCs. The receptor source for this set is a human donor in good health. Each CDR3 is given with its conserved first and last residue. Each record gives: V gene, J gene, clone size, CDR3 protein. Not all rows give a size; the values are once, few, many and, for expanded clones, a class.

V gene: TRBV11-3; J gene: TRBJ2-6; clone size: -; CDR3 protein: CASSLERNGGSGANVLTF
V gene: TRBV14; J gene: TRBJ1-3; clone size: -; CDR3 protein: CASSHAGTSSGNTIYF
V gene: TRBV20-1; J gene: TRBJ1-2; clone size: medium-sized; CDR3 protein: CSARGQGGYGYTF
V gene: TRBV7-9; J gene: TRBJ2-1; clone size: -; CDR3 protein: CASSPQTSGTANEQFF
V gene: TRBV19; J gene: TRBJ1-1; clone size: medium-sized; CDR3 protein: CASIIQGAGNTEAFF
V gene: TRBV19; J gene: TRBJ1-1; clone size: -; CDR3 protein: CASSISRNTEAFF
V gene: TRBV12-3/TRBV12-4; J gene: TRBJ2-7; clone size: medium-sized; CDR3 protein: CASRLRTPGDEQYF
V gene: TRBV5-6; J gene: TRBJ2-5; clone size: -; CDR3 protein: CASSLVAGGPKTQYF
V gene: TRBV7-6; J gene: TRBJ2-1; clone size: -; CDR3 protein: CASSSRVAESNYNEQFF
V gene: TRBV18; J gene: TRBJ1-5; clone size: -; CDR3 protein: CASSPTGESQPQHF
V gene: TRBV7-2; J gene: TRBJ2-3; clone size: -; CDR3 protein: CASSTLAGGQDTQYF
V gene: TRBV6-2/TRBV6-3; J gene: TRBJ2-1; clone size: -; CDR3 protein: CASSVAGVSYNEQFF
V gene: TRBV4-1; J gene: TRBJ2-7; clone size: -; CDR3 protein: CASSQDFSPYEQYF
V gene: TRBV27; J gene: TRBJ2-2; clone size: -; CDR3 protein: CAARGTGELFF
V gene: TRBV5-6; J gene: TRBJ2-1; clone size: medium-sized; CDR3 protein: CASSLRLALSSYNEQFF
V gene: TRBV5-1; J gene: TRBJ2-7; clone size: -; CDR3 protein: CASSKGGDLPTGQYF
V gene: TRBV10-3; J gene: TRBJ2-3; clone size: medium-sized; CDR3 protein: CAISLQFITDTQYF
V gene: TRBV6-2/TRBV6-3; J gene: TRBJ2-7; clone size: -; CDR3 protein: CASSYPGLPPLRQYF
V gene: TRBV25-1; J gene: TRBJ1-2; clone size: -; CDR3 protein: CASSIRQESAGYTF
V gene: TRBV7-9; J gene: TRBJ2-7; clone size: -; CDR3 protein: CASSLVGGSYEQYF
V gene: TRBV15; J gene: TRBJ2-5; clone size: large; CDR3 protein: CATSSGQSGVETQYF
V gene: TRBV12-3/TRBV12-4; J gene: TRBJ2-3; clone size: medium-sized; CDR3 protein: CASTPGPATDTQYF
V gene: TRBV7-9; J gene: TRBJ1-1; clone size: medium-sized; CDR3 protein: CASRGRGFTTEAFF
V gene: TRBV7-2; J gene: TRBJ2-3; clone size: -; CDR3 protein: CASSLVYFWVRTDTQYF
V gene: TRBV7-2; J gene: TRBJ2-5; clone size: -; CDR3 protein: CASSDGLAGAGETQYF
V gene: TRBV4-2; J gene: TRBJ2-3; clone size: -; CDR3 protein: CASSQEAGTDTQYF
V gene: TRBV21-1; J gene: TRBJ2-1; clone size: -; CDR3 protein: CASSANRDRTYNEQFF
V gene: TRBV28; J gene: TRBJ1-1; clone size: -; CDR3 protein: CASSLISDTGAAEAFF
V gene: TRBV29-1; J gene: TRBJ1-2; clone size: medium-sized; CDR3 protein: CSVAGTGDDYGYTF
V gene: TRBV27; J gene: TRBJ1-5; clone size: -; CDR3 protein: CASSLSRETQPQHF
V gene: TRBV6-5; J gene: TRBJ1-6; clone size: -; CDR3 protein: CASSYSGGSSSPLHF
V gene: TRBV12-3/TRBV12-4; J gene: TRBJ1-5; clone size: -; CDR3 protein: CASSLSWDRDSNQPQHF
V gene: TRBV2; J gene: TRBJ2-5; clone size: -; CDR3 protein: CASSEGLDRAPETQYF
V gene: TRBV5-1; J gene: TRBJ2-7; clone size: -; CDR3 protein: CASSLEGNEQYF
V gene: TRBV19; J gene: TRBJ2-1; clone size: -; CDR3 protein: CASRTRGASYNEQFF
V gene: TRBV28; J gene: TRBJ1-6; clone size: -; CDR3 protein: CASSSTLLGADSPLHF
V gene: TRBV5-5; J gene: TRBJ1-4; clone size: -; CDR3 protein: CASSLGGRSNEKLFF
V gene: TRBV10-3; J gene: TRBJ2-5; clone size: -; CDR3 protein: CAISDMRGRGETQYF
V gene: TRBV5-5; J gene: TRBJ1-1; clone size: -; CDR3 protein: CASGLLTEAFF
V gene: TRBV4-1; J gene: TRBJ2-7; clone size: -; CDR3 protein: CASSQERVGHEQYF
V gene: TRBV2; J gene: TRBJ1-6; clone size: -; CDR3 protein: CASSVRPPNSPLHF
V gene: TRBV4-3; J gene: TRBJ2-7; clone size: -; CDR3 protein: CASSQDRRGGNYEQYF
V gene: TRBV12-3/TRBV12-4; J gene: TRBJ1-3; clone size: -; CDR3 protein: CASSLAGFFGNTIYF
V gene: TRBV6-2/TRBV6-3; J gene: TRBJ2-7; clone size: -; CDR3 protein: CASRREIPPYEQYF
V gene: TRBV7-9; J gene: TRBJ2-1; clone size: -; CDR3 protein: CASSGVGLAGDNEQFF
V gene: TRBV6-6; J gene: TRBJ2-3; clone size: -; CDR3 protein: CASSRGLAGGADTQYF
V gene: TRBV6-1; J gene: TRBJ2-1; clone size: -; CDR3 protein: CASSEGEGAYNEQFF
V gene: TRBV7-6; J gene: TRBJ2-1; clone size: medium-sized; CDR3 protein: CASSSRVWNEQFF
V gene: TRBV4-2; J gene: TRBJ2-1; clone size: -; CDR3 protein: CASSPGGSYNEQFF
V gene: TRBV7-9; J gene: TRBJ2-2; clone size: -; CDR3 protein: CASSSGQGSGELFF
V gene: TRBV12-5; J gene: TRBJ1-1; clone size: -; CDR3 protein: CASGLVAEGEGNTEAFF
V gene: TRBV6-4; J gene: TRBJ2-1; clone size: -; CDR3 protein: CASSVDGSYNEQFF
V gene: TRBV2; J gene: TRBJ2-7; clone size: -; CDR3 protein: CASGLTEYEQYF
V gene: TRBV25-1; J gene: TRBJ2-1; clone size: -; CDR3 protein: CATSPGREQFF
V gene: TRBV20-1; J gene: TRBJ1-5; clone size: -; CDR3 protein: CSASTGTESSNQPQHF
V gene: TRBV5-4; J gene: TRBJ2-1; clone size: -; CDR3 protein: CASSSTGTSGRGYNEQFF